The 22 T cell receptor beta chains listed next were all sequenced from one sample in a study of beta chain features in type 1 diabetes. Broader study findings: Type 1 diabetes patients had TCRB CDR3s that were shorter (moderately but significantly so) in all four CD4+ subsets.

Expressed TCRB transcripts were sequenced because the entire RNA isolate underwent reverse transcription. The protocol was immunoSEQ multiplex PCR, while the TCRdb copy is restricted to in-frame clones and leaves out a portion. This sample has 640,000 or so clones, with roughly 13% found just once. No antigen is known for these receptors. Sample: naive CD4+ T cells from blood. Every receptor here comes from a man younger than 30 with type 1 diabetes.

This clone was observed a handful of times. This rearrangement joins TRBV19 to TRBJ2-7, with D perhaps TRBD1 (6 bases). This CDR3 comprises 14 residues. Germline CDR1 is LNHDA and CDR2 is SQIVND (reference sequence). Trimming took 6 bases from V and 4 from J, leaving 16 bases between them. The CDR3 sequence: CASSRTVLPYEQYF. In DNA, the CDR3 is TGTGCCAGTAGCAGGACAGTTCTCCCTTACGAGCAGTACTTC.

The chain couples TRBV6-5 to TRBJ2-7; D may be TRBD1 (5 bases). Germline loops: CDR1 MNHEY, CDR2 SVGAGI. Trimming pared 5 bases from V and 5 bases from J, leaving 19 bases between. CDR3 length: 15 residues. The CDR3 spells CASSRQWVSGHEQYF. The DNA of the CDR3 is TGTGCCAGCAGTCGACAGTGGGTATCCGGCCACGAGCAGTACTTC.

This clone was seen more than once but under ten times. This chain connects TRBV5-8 to TRBJ2-1; D is ambiguous. Germline CDR1 and CDR2: SGHTS and YDEGEE. The CDR3 is 13 amino acids. The ends were cut back, 0 bases at V and 9 bases at J, with 10 bases in the middle. The CDR3 DNA reads as TGTGCCAGCAGCTTGGCCCAGCGAGGTGAGCAGTTCTTC. Residues: CASSLAQRGEQFF.

The chain links TRBV7-2 to TRBJ1-5; 11 nucleotides agree with TRBD1. V dropped 5 bases and J dropped 3; count of bases not matched to a gene: 6. The CDR3 contains 16 residues. CDR1 and CDR2 from the germline V gene are SGHTA and FQGNSA. The CDR3 loop is CASSPGQGAANQPQHF. CDR3 bases: TGTGCCAGCAGCCCCGGACAGGGGGCGGCCAATCAGCCCCAGCATTTT.

This clone was counted only a few times. This sequence joins TRBV30 and TRBJ2-5, with a weak D call TRBD1 (6 bases). The end of the DNA is better explained by TRBJ2-7, so the J call may be wrong. The CDR3 totals 16 residues. Per germline, CDR1 GTSNPN and CDR2 SVGIG (reference sequence). The CDR3 sequence is CAWKQTTGLRSYEQYF. The CDR3 DNA reads TGTGCCTGGAAACAAACAACAGGGCTAAGGTCCTACGAGCAGTACTTC.

The chain has TRBV19 and TRBJ2-6, with no clear D. The CDR3 totals 11 residues. V was trimmed by 10 bases and J by 0 bases, leaving 1 base between them. Germline V CDR1 and CDR2: LNHDA, SQIVND (reference sequence). The CDR3, as DNA: TGTGCCACCTCTGGGGCCAACGTCCTGACTTTC. Translation: CATSGANVLTF.

The chain carries TRBV11-3 and TRBJ2-3, with 8 nucleotides matching TRBD2. Germline values: CDR1 SGHNT, CDR2 YENEEA. This CDR3 region has 15 residues. The V segment lost 3 bases and the J segment 6 bases; nucleotides outside the gene matches: 8. The chain's CDR3 is CASSLGGLGVDTQYF. CDR3 sequence (DNA): TGTGCCAGCAGCTTGGGGGGACTAGGCGTCGATACGCAGTATTTT.

This clone was counted between two and nine times. Different DNA sequences within this sample yield the same CDR3. The CDR3 loop reads CASSLGQETQYF. DNA for the CDR3: TGTGCCAGCAGCTTAGGTCAGGAAACCCAGTACTTC. The chain recombines TRBV7-9 with TRBJ2-5; no firm D call. In germline, CDR1 is SEHNR, CDR2 FQNEAQ (reference sequence). Trimming took 1 base from V and 8 from J, leaving 8 bases between them. The CDR3 loop spans 12 amino acids.

The chain couples TRBV27 to TRBJ2-3, with D maybe TRBD1 (6 bases). This CDR3 comprises 16 residues. Germline assignment: CDR1 MNHEY and CDR2 SMNVEV (reference sequence). V was clipped by 5 bases and J by 0 bases, with 15 bases between them. CDR3: CASSTDRYSSTDTQYF. The CDR3 DNA reads TGTGCCAGCAGTACCGACAGGTATTCTAGCACAGATACGCAGTATTTT.

The chain has TRBV29-1 and TRBJ2-7; 7 positions match TRBD2. The trim removed 6 bases at V and 2 bases at J, leaving 7 bases unmatched. Germline values: CDR1 SQVTM, CDR2 ANQGSEA. CDR3 length equals 13 residues. CDR3 in DNA: TGCAGCGTCGGGACTACACGGACCTACGAGCAGTACTTC. Its translation: CSVGTTRTYEQYF.

V is TRBV6-1 and J is TRBJ2-7; D call uncertain. V was clipped by 10 bases and J by 4 bases, with 11 bases between them. CDR3 length: 11 residues. The germline V gene has CDR1 MNHNS and CDR2 SASEGT. CDR3 in amino acids: CATDRPYEQYF. DNA of the CDR3: TGTGCCACCGATAGGCCTTACGAGCAGTACTTC.

This chain uses TRBV12-5 with TRBJ2-3; no definite D call. Trimming cost V 2 bases and J 9 bases, with 9 bases left between them. Germline values: CDR1 LGHNT, CDR2 FRNRAP. This CDR3 is built from 12 residues. The CDR3 is CASGLWSQTQYF. The DNA for the CDR3 is TGTGCTAGTGGTTTGTGGTCGCAGACGCAGTATTTT.

There are a few counts of this clone. The chain has TRBV5-1 and TRBJ2-2; D is undetermined. The ends were cut back, 0 bases at V and 0 bases at J, with 9 bases in the middle. Germline V gene data show CDR1 as SGHRS and CDR2 as YFSETQ. The CDR3 consists of 16 residues. Here the CDR3 DNA reads TGCGCCAGCAGCTTGGGTGCAGCCGCGAACACCGGGGAGCTGTTTTTT. As protein: CASSLGAAANTGELFF. Based on the CDR3 plus reference TRBV5-1 and TRBJ2-2, the full variable domain is KAGVTQTPRYLIKTRGQQVTLSCSPISGHRSVSWYQQTPGQGLQFLFEYFSETQRNKGNFPGRFSGRQFSNSRSEMNVSTLELGDSALYLCASSLGAAANTGELFFGEGSRLTVL.

This clone has only a few counts. The V call is TRBV30, the J call TRBJ1-1; no clear D gene. In germline, CDR1 is GTSNPN, CDR2 SVGIG (reference sequence). The germline V and J ends were trimmed by 7 bases and 0 bases, with 9 bases remaining between them. This CDR3 has 12 amino acids. The CDR3 bases are TGTGCCTCCATACGCATGAACACTGAAGCTTTCTTT. Protein sequence: CASIRMNTEAFF.

This clone was counted between two and nine times. V and J are TRBV7-9 and TRBJ2-3, with a tentative D call TRBD2 (6 bases). The CDR3 extends over 16 amino acids. V was pared by 2 bases and J by 2 bases, with 14 bases between. Germline CDR1 is SEHNR and CDR2 is FQNEAQ (reference sequence). The CDR3 sequence: CASSLISGSLTDTQYF. CDR3 DNA: TGTGCCAGCAGCTTAATTAGCGGAAGCCTCACAGATACGCAGTATTTT.

The chain has TRBV30 and TRBJ1-6, with D possibly matching TRBD1 (5 bases). Germline V gene sequence: CDR1 GTSNPN, CDR2 SVGIG (reference sequence). Trimming removed 0 bases at V and 9 bases at J, with 12 bases between. The CDR3 runs 14 residues. Written as DNA, the CDR3 is TGTGCCTGGAGTGTACGTACAGGAGGTTCACCCCTCCACTTT. Translating it yields CAWSVRTGGSPLHF.

This clone turned up a few times. This chain connects TRBV7-2 to TRBJ1-6, with D unresolved. Trimming removed 3 bases from V and 6 bases from J, with 12 bases in between. Germline loops: CDR1 SGHTA, CDR2 FQGNSA. This CDR3 is built from 15 residues. As DNA, the CDR3 is TGTGCCAGCAGCTTCGTTGGTTTAGCTAATTCACCCCTCCACTTT. This encodes CASSFVGLANSPLHF.

This rearrangement joins TRBV7-2 to TRBJ2-7; possibly TRBD1 for D (5 bases). Trimming took off 5 bases at V and 7 bases at J, with 18 bases between the two ends. CDR3 size: 14 residues. Per the germline V gene, CDR1 is SGHTA and CDR2 is FQGNSA. The chain's CDR3 is CASSESQGPMEQYF. CDR3 nucleotide sequence: TGTGCCAGCAGCGAGTCCCAGGGCCCGATGGAGCAGTACTTC. Full variable domain (remainder filled in from reference TRBV7-2 and TRBJ2-7): GAGVSQSPSNKVTEKGKDVELRCDPISGHTALYWYRQSLGQGLEFLIYFQGNSAPDKSGLPSDRFSAERTGGSVSTLTIQRTQQEDSAVYLCASSESQGPMEQYFGPGTRLTVT.

This chain uses TRBV5-1 with TRBJ2-5; 7 bases line up with TRBD2. This CDR3 is built from 15 residues. Germline V gene sequence: CDR1 SGHRS, CDR2 YFSETQ. V trimming: 4 bases; J trimming: 5 bases; junction bases outside the gene matches: 11. The CDR3 here is CASSAGAQMTETQYF. The CDR3 bases are TGCGCCAGCAGCGCGGGAGCGCAGATGACGGAGACCCAGTACTTC. Looking up the rest from reference TRBV5-1 and TRBJ2-5 gives the full variable domain: KAGVTQTPRYLIKTRGQQVTLSCSPISGHRSVSWYQQTPGQGLQFLFEYFSETQRNKGNFPGRFSGRQFSNSRSEMNVSTLELGDSALYLCASSAGAQMTETQYFGPGTRLLVL.

The sample holds a few counts of this clone. This chain joins TRBV27 and TRBJ1-1, with D perhaps matching TRBD1 (5 bases). The CDR3 extends over 14 amino acids. V lost 1 base and J lost 3, with 9 bases in between. Germline V gives CDR1 MNHEY, CDR2 SMNVEV (reference sequence). The CDR3 reads CASSLLGGYTEAFF. CDR3 DNA sequence: TGTGCCAGCAGTTTATTGGGGGGGTACACTGAAGCTTTCTTT.

The rearrangement uses TRBV7-2 and TRBJ2-7, with 9 bases fitting TRBD2. Trimming removed 5 bases from V and 3 bases from J; junction bases left unmatched: 5. Per the germline V gene, CDR1 is SGHTA and CDR2 is FQGNSA. The CDR3 length is 14 residues. Here the CDR3 DNA reads TGTGCCAGCAGCCGGACTAGCGTCGTCTACGAGCAGTACTTC. Translation gives CASSRTSVVYEQYF.

This clone was seen only a few times. This chain uses TRBV27 with TRBJ2-1, with D perhaps TRBD2 (5 bases). The length of the CDR3 is 15 residues. Germline assignment: CDR1 MNHEY and CDR2 SMNVEV (reference sequence). V was pared by 3 bases and J by 8 bases, with 17 bases between. The CDR3 coding sequence is TGTGCCAGCAGTTTGAGATCCCCGGACGGGGATGAGCAGTTCTTC. Translated: CASSLRSPDGDEQFF.